The rows below give T cell receptor beta chains drawn from one sample of a study of OX40 agonist ivuxolimab in advanced cancers. Assay: immunoSEQ multiplex PCR; the TCRdb copy retains only in-frame clones and omits some. The sample yields over 90,000 clones, 70% to 90% seen once. Source: CD4+ or CD8+ T cells sorted from blood, taken in a trial of the OX40 agonist ivuxolimab. Receptors were obtained from an adult with an advanced solid tumor such as melanoma, head and neck, liver or kidney cancer. The CDR3 runs from the conserved cysteine through the conserved F or W. Each record gives: D gene, V gene, clone size, J gene, CDR3 protein, CDR3 DNA. D genes are given only for firm matches. Not all rows give a size; the values are once, few, many and, for expanded clones, a class.

D: .
V: TRBV27
size: once
J: TRBJ2-5
CDR3: CASSPRDSKGETQYF
DNA: TGTGCCAGCAGCCCACGGGACTCAAAAGGGGAGACCCAGTACTTC

D: .
V: TRBV4-1
size: .
J: TRBJ2-2
CDR3: CASSPGPRGRTGELFF
DNA: TGCGCCAGCAGCCCAGGACCCAGAGGGCGCACCGGGGAGCTGTTTTTT

D: TRBD2
V: TRBV6-1
size: .
J: TRBJ2-3
CDR3: CASVAGTGQDTQYF
DNA: TGTGCCAGTGTAGCGGGAACCGGTCAAGATACGCAGTATTTT

D: .
V: TRBV2
size: .
J: TRBJ2-1
CDR3: CASSEDSNEQFF
DNA: TGTGCCAGCAGTGAAGACTCCAATGAGCAGTTCTTC

D: .
V: TRBV13
size: .
J: TRBJ2-7
CDR3: CASSFYYEQYF
DNA: TGTGCCAGCAGCTTTTACTACGAGCAGTACTTC

D: .
V: TRBV6-6
size: .
J: TRBJ1-2
CDR3: CASSYSDSSYGYTF
DNA: TGTGCCAGCAGTTACTCGGACAGTTCCTATGGCTACACCTTC

D: .
V: TRBV7-2
size: .
J: TRBJ2-1
CDR3: CASSLGGQYNEQFF
DNA: TGTGCCAGCAGCTTAGGAGGACAGTACAATGAGCAGTTCTTC

D: .
V: TRBV5-1
size: .
J: TRBJ1-5
CDR3: CASSLGENQPQHF
DNA: TGCGCCAGCAGCTTGGGAGAAAATCAGCCCCAGCATTTT

D: .
V: TRBV28
size: .
J: TRBJ2-3
CDR3: CASSLQGLAQYF
DNA: TGTGCCAGCAGTTTACAGGGGTTGGCGCAGTATTTT

D: .
V: TRBV30
size: few
J: TRBJ1-6
CDR3: CAWRTVGNSPLHF
DNA: TGTGCCTGGAGGACAGTTGGGAATTCACCCCTCCACTTT

D: .
V: TRBV2
size: .
J: TRBJ2-3
CDR3: CASSGALRAPDTQYF
DNA: TGTGCCAGCAGTGGTGCGTTAAGGGCTCCAGATACGCAGTATTTT

D: .
V: TRBV14
size: .
J: TRBJ2-7
CDR3: CASSQADNSYEQYF
DNA: TGTGCCAGCAGCCAAGCCGACAACTCCTACGAGCAGTACTTC

D: .
V: TRBV27
size: .
J: TRBJ2-7
CDR3: CASSLVGGYEQYF
DNA: TGTGCCAGCAGTTTGGTGGGAGGCTACGAGCAGTACTTC

D: TRBD1
V: TRBV6-6
size: .
J: TRBJ1-3
CDR3: CASSPTGTGTGNTIYF
DNA: TGTGCCAGCAGTCCCACCGGGACAGGGACTGGAAACACCATATATTTT

D: .
V: TRBV7-6
size: .
J: TRBJ2-2
CDR3: CASVRGPNTGELFF
DNA: TGTGCCAGCGTGCGGGGGCCGAACACCGGGGAGCTGTTTTTT

D: TRBD2
V: TRBV27
size: once
J: TRBJ2-1
CDR3: CASSRVGGNEQFF
DNA: TGTGCCAGCAGCCGGGTCGGGGGGAATGAGCAGTTCTTC

D: TRBD1
V: TRBV29-1
size: .
J: TRBJ2-1
CDR3: CSVGQGAYNEQFF
DNA: TGCAGCGTTGGACAGGGGGCCTACAATGAGCAGTTCTTC

D: .
V: TRBV30
size: .
J: TRBJ2-2
CDR3: CAWSVHGGTGELFF
DNA: TGTGCCTGGAGTGTACACGGGGGCACCGGGGAGCTGTTTTTT

D: .
V: TRBV5-1
size: .
J: TRBJ2-3
CDR3: CASNQGVLITDTQYF
DNA: TGCGCCAGCAATCAGGGAGTCCTCATCACAGATACGCAGTATTTT

D: .
V: TRBV6-5
size: .
J: TRBJ2-7
CDR3: CASSYSTGQPLEQYF
DNA: TGTGCCAGCAGTTACTCGACGGGTCAGCCCCTCGAGCAGTACTTC

D: .
V: TRBV11-3
size: few
J: TRBJ1-3
CDR3: CASSRDGGNTIYF
DNA: TGTGCCAGCAGTAGAGACGGAGGAAACACCATATATTTT

D: .
V: TRBV28
size: .
J: TRBJ1-2
CDR3: CASSLNTINNGYTF
DNA: TGTGCCAGCAGTTTAAACACGATTAATAATGGCTACACCTTC

D: TRBD1
V: TRBV4-1
size: .
J: TRBJ2-3
CDR3: CASSQVTGVLTDTQYF
DNA: TGCGCCAGCAGCCAGGTGACAGGGGTACTCACAGATACGCAGTATTTT

D: .
V: TRBV7-9
size: .
J: TRBJ2-5
CDR3: CASSLEKTQYF
DNA: TGTGCCAGCAGCTTAGAAAAGACCCAGTACTTC

D: .
V: TRBV30
size: .
J: TRBJ2-1
CDR3: CAWSIQADNEQFF
DNA: TGTGCCTGGAGTATTCAAGCGGACAATGAGCAGTTCTTC

D: TRBD2
V: TRBV2
size: .
J: TRBJ2-1
CDR3: CASSQTSGSYNEQFF
DNA: TGTGCCAGCAGTCAGACTAGCGGATCCTACAATGAGCAGTTCTTC

D: .
V: TRBV5-6
size: .
J: TRBJ1-4
CDR3: CASSSTSGTTNEKLFF
DNA: TGTGCCAGCAGCTCTACCTCCGGGACTACAAATGAAAAACTGTTTTTT

D: TRBD1
V: TRBV5-4
size: .
J: TRBJ2-2
CDR3: CASSSRPGQGAGELFF
DNA: TGTGCCAGCAGCTCACGCCCGGGACAGGGGGCCGGGGAGCTGTTTTTT

D: TRBD2
V: TRBV29-1
size: .
J: TRBJ2-7
CDR3: CSVPGLAGDMQYF
DNA: TGCAGCGTCCCCGGACTAGCGGGAGATATGCAGTACTTC

D: TRBD1
V: TRBV7-8
size: .
J: TRBJ2-1
CDR3: CASSFRTGGYNEQFF
DNA: TGTGCCAGCAGCTTTCGGACAGGGGGCTATAATGAGCAGTTCTTC

D: .
V: TRBV6-5
size: .
J: TRBJ1-2
CDR3: CASRSGTNSNYGYTF
DNA: TGTGCCAGCAGGTCCGGGACAAACTCTAACTATGGCTACACCTTC

D: .
V: TRBV19
size: .
J: TRBJ1-3
CDR3: CASSTWAATGNTIYF
DNA: TGTGCCAGTAGTACGTGGGCCGCGACTGGAAACACCATATATTTT